The rows below give T cell receptor beta chains drawn from one sample of a study of blood T cell repertoires in COVID-19. The protocol was immunoSEQ multiplex PCR, while the TCRdb copy is restricted to in-frame clones and leaves out a portion. In the table there are about 150,000 clones, 80% of which are singletons. Sequencing was performed on peripheral blood. The receptors originated from a man between 60 and 75 years old with active or convalescent COVID-19. Each CDR3 is given with its conserved first and last residue. Fields, in order: J gene, D gene, clone size, V gene, CDR3 DNA, CDR3 protein. The D gene is left open where the match is weak. Clone sizes are given selectively: once, few, many, or a class where the clone is expanded.

TRBJ2-7	TRBD1	-	TRBV5-3	TGTGCCAGAAGCGATACCGGGACAGGCTACGAGCAGTACTTC	CARSDTGTGYEQYF
TRBJ1-5	-	few	TRBV3-1/TRBV3-2	TGTGCCAGCAGCCAGACAGATCAGCCCCAGCATTTT	CASSQTDQPQHF
TRBJ2-7	-	many	TRBV4-2	TGTGCCAGCAGCGACAACTCTTTTACGGACGAGCAGTACTTC	CASSDNSFTDEQYF
TRBJ2-3	-	-	TRBV4-3	TGCGCCAGCAGCCAAGCTGGAGTCACAGATACGCAGTATTTT	CASSQAGVTDTQYF
TRBJ2-7	-	-	TRBV7-9	TGTGCCAGCAGCCCCGGGGGGCAGTTTGGCTACGAGCAGTACTTC	CASSPGGQFGYEQYF
TRBJ1-2	-	few	TRBV9	TGTGCCAGCAGCCAAGGGGTCTCAAGTTATGGCTACACCTTC	CASSQGVSSYGYTF
TRBJ2-3	-	-	TRBV19	TGTGCCAGTAGTATAGGACAGGCCCTCGGCACAGATACGCAGTATTTT	CASSIGQALGTDTQYF
TRBJ2-2	-	once	TRBV12-3/TRBV12-4	TGTGCCAGCTTAAACACCGGGGAGCTGTTTTTT	CASLNTGELFF
TRBJ2-3	-	-	TRBV7-2	TGTGCCAGCAGCTTAGGTCCGGGAGACTCAGATACGCAGTATTTT	CASSLGPGDSDTQYF
TRBJ2-7	TRBD2	-	TRBV27	TGTGCCAGCAGTTTATCGCCGGTAGCGGGAGAGGGAGGGGAGCAGTACTTC	CASSLSPVAGEGGEQYF
TRBJ2-2	-	-	TRBV20-1	TGCAGTGCTAGTCTCAGGACGACAGGCGGGGAGCTGTTTTTT	CSASLRTTGGELFF
TRBJ1-2	TRBD1	-	TRBV4-2	TGTGCCAGCAGCCAAGCGGGGACAGGGGTCGACGGCTACACCTTC	CASSQAGTGVDGYTF
TRBJ2-1	-	-	TRBV3-1/TRBV3-2	TGTGCCAGCAGCCAATCCGTACGGGGAAATGAGCAGTTCTTC	CASSQSVRGNEQFF
TRBJ2-1	TRBD1	-	TRBV19	TGTGCCAGTAGTCCCTACGACAGGGGGAACTACAATGAGCAGTTCTTC	CASSPYDRGNYNEQFF
TRBJ2-1	TRBD2	-	TRBV7-9	TGTGCCAGCAGCTTAGGGGCTAGCGGAAACAATGAGCAGTTCTTC	CASSLGASGNNEQFF
TRBJ2-2	-	-	TRBV24-1	TGTGCCACCAGTCCTTCGGGGAACACCGGGGAGCTGTTTTTT	CATSPSGNTGELFF
TRBJ1-5	-	-	TRBV28	TGTGCCAGCAGTTTATCGCAGGGTGGCAATCAGCCCCAGCATTTT	CASSLSQGGNQPQHF
TRBJ1-2	-	-	TRBV7-9	TGTGCCAGCAGTCGGGAGGGGATTATCGGTGGCTACACCTTC	CASSREGIIGGYTF
TRBJ2-2	TRBD1	once	TRBV4-1	TGCGCCAGCAGCCGAGGGGGCAACCAGGCCGGGGAGCTGTTTTTT	CASSRGGNQAGELFF